This T cell receptor (beta chain) was found in a study of blood T cells in healthy people across ages (dated by TCRdb to the mid-2010s). The study in broad terms: In model experiments, template switching captured roughly one uniquely barcoded TCR beta cDNA molecule for every two T cells. Four age groups were formed from the donors: young (average around 15 years), middle-aged (around 39), aged (approximately 60) and long-lived (around 80). Two additional independent replicas of 1 million unique cDNA reads from the same blood draw were analyzed for two donors (one aged 18 to 30 and one aged 80 or older). The study measured age-related changes in TCR beta repertoire diversity using deep sequencing normalized with unique cDNA molecular identifiers. What the study reported, not specific to this receptor: As age increased, observed TCR beta diversity per million T cells dropped in a roughly linear way, and a significant reduction was already evident by age 40. Estimates of total diversity from one million sequenced T cells were regarded as lower bounds and underestimates. The percentage of naive T cells measured by flow cytometry correlated strongly with observed TCR beta diversity. Since profiling was done on bulk unsorted PBMCs, naive and antigen-experienced compartments could not be conclusively compared. The long-lived group showed more naive CD4+ T cells, fewer expanded clones and increased TCR diversity than the aged group, suggesting age selection. The CMV infection status of donors was not known, potentially confounding age-related changes in expanded clonotypes.

Regarding this clonotype: The target of this receptor is not known. No qualities accompany the bases; no much larger clone lies one base away.

The donors were 40 or so Caucasian individuals from Russia, aged roughly 6 to 90 years, who were systemically healthy. Each donor gave about 9.7 milliliters of peripheral blood, drawn into EDTA-treated Vacutainer tubes. Ficoll-Paque density-gradient centrifugation was used to isolate PBMCs, with at least 6 million per sample. Total RNA, at least 5.5 micrograms per sample, was extracted from PBMCs with Trizol reagent. Naive CD45RAhigh/CD27high T cell percentages were measured by flow cytometry on a PBMC aliquot from every donor. Library prep was done by 5' RACE. Instrument used: Illumina HiSeq 2500. The second PCR ran for about 7 to 11 cycles and used a J-beta primer mix along with a sample-barcoded 5' primer. A template-switch 5' adaptor carrying 12 random nucleotides introduced a unique molecular identifier onto each TCR beta cDNA molecule. At least 2.5 million CDR3-containing paired-end reads were obtained from each sample. All of the RNA was converted into first-strand cDNA using the Mint cDNA synthesis kit, with a TRBC-specific oligonucleotide serving as the primer. Following uracil-DNA glycosylase treatment, a first 18-cycle PCR with universal primers M1SS and BC2_uni_R was performed on all cDNA. Turning to the authors' computational methods: For normalization, 1 million high-quality reads were randomly selected from each sample, with every read carrying a distinct molecular identifier. Reads with shared molecular identifiers were discarded instead of being binned into consensus sequences. MiTCR, run with a Q25 quality threshold and the strictest error-elimination algorithm, handled CDR3 identification, clonotype clustering and error correction. A nonparametric unseen species model with Euler transformation was used to estimate a lower bound on total TCR beta diversity. The public sequencing data were trimmed at Q25 with fastp and processed into clonotypes with MiXCR by TCRdb, which kept only in-frame beta chains. For every CDR3 protein sequence, its rows merge into one entry that carries the most common genes and DNA. The V and J calls were not made by the authors but by TCRdb's processing. A total of around 1,000,000 distinct CDR3 sequences appear in this sample, 20% to 25% of them only once. The top ten clones comprise 0.75% of the sample.

The cysteine opens and the phenylalanine closes a CDR3 of 16 amino acids. Left in the record is the CDR3 DNA by itself, 48 bases read in frame from the first base. The germline ends are 16 bases apart after V is trimmed by 4 bases and J by 1 base. The germline V gene yields KGHSY for CDR1 and FQNENV for CDR2. A further study also used this sample, focusing on T cells of mothers and their children. The second study reports: Donors were nine systemically healthy Caucasian individuals: three mothers and their six children. cDNA synthesis consumed the entire amount of extracted RNA, loaded at approximately 1.5 ug RNA in each 15 ul reaction. Sample barcodes and 2-4 random nucleotides were added via the M1S primer in the second PCR. More than 9 million TCR beta CDR3 reads were obtained from each mother, and some 3 million reads were obtained from each child. TCR recombination output is similarly shaped by thymic selection in related and unrelated pairs, with a minor effect exerted by inherited differences. Normalized repertoire overlap was always slightly but never significantly higher in related than unrelated mother-child pairs. Persistent microchimeric T cell clones were not detected, at a sensitivity of 85 to 100 clones per million clonotypes. In the study, deep NGS was used to compare the TCR beta repertoires of mothers and children, and features distinguishing related mother-child pairs from unrelated individuals were sought. On average, the children were approximately 11 +/- 4 years old, while the mothers were approximately 40 +/- 4 years old. After adapters were ligated using NEBNext reagents, the libraries underwent 100+100 nt paired-end sequencing on an Illumina HiSeq 2000. To prevent cross-contamination, the mother and child libraries were prepared one month apart and sequenced in separate runs. For each donor, between roughly 450,000 and 2,100,000 distinct TCR beta clonotypes were identified. Naive TCR beta clonotypes were estimated from low-frequency clonotypes matched to each donor's FACS-determined naive share, without sorting.

The receptor comes from a girl aged 2 to 10 in good health. In this chain, TRBV16 is recombined with TRBJ1-1, with an unclear D gene assignment. The specimen sequenced was blood. The DNA sequence is as follows: TGTGCCAGCAGCCGACCGAGGGCATCCCAGAACACTGAAGCTTTCTTT. Its protein reads: CASSRPRASQNTEAFF.